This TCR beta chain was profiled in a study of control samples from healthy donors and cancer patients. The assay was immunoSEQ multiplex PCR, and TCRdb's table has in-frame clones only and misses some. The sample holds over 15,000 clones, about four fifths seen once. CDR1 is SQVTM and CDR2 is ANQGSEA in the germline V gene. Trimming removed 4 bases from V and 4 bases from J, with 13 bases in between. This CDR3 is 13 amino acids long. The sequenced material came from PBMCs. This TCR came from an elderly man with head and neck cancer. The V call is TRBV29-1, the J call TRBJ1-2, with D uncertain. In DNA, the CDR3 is TGCAGCGTTGGTCAAAGTGGGATCTATGGCTACACCTTC. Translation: CSVGQSGIYGYTF. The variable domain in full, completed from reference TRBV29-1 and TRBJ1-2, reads SAVISQKPSRDICQRGTSLTIQCQVDSQVTMMFWYRQQPGQSLTLIATANQGSEATYESGFVIDKFPISRPNLTFSTLTVSNMSPEDSSIYLCSVGQSGIYGYTFGSGTRLTVV.